These 12 T cell receptor beta chains came from one sample sequenced in a study of preoperative IRX-2 immunotherapy in early breast cancer. The treatment was: preoperative locoregional IRX-2 cytokine immunotherapy. The data were produced by immunoSEQ multiplex PCR, yet TCRdb's version contains in-frame clones alone and is incomplete. Among roughly 23,000 clones listed, roughly nine tenths were seen once. The sequencing here drew on tumor tissue, taken after IRX-2 immunotherapy. These receptors originate from a human donor with breast cancer.

This chain links TRBV11-2 with TRBJ2-1, with D perhaps TRBD1 (5 bases). The CDR3 is made up of 15 amino acids. Germline V gene data show CDR1 as SGHAT and CDR2 as FQNNGV. Trimming took off 5 bases at V and 6 bases at J, with 17 bases between the two ends. Here the CDR3 reads CASSQGQTVSNEQFF. Here the CDR3 DNA reads TGTGCCAGCAGCCAGGGCCAGACAGTCAGCAATGAGCAGTTCTTC.

This clone was detected once. V and J are TRBV30 and TRBJ1-1, with 11 nucleotides matching TRBD1. CDR1 is GTSNPN and CDR2 is SVGIG in the germline V gene (reference sequence). V was pared by 5 bases and J by 4 bases, with 3 bases of the junction left unmatched. This CDR3 contains 13 residues. The CDR3 loop reads CAWGGTGGTEAFF. In nucleotides, the CDR3 is TGTGCCTGGGGGGGGACAGGGGGCACTGAAGCTTTCTTT.

CDR3 coding DNA: TGTGCCAGCAGCTTAGGGGGGGCCGGGGCAGGTGAAGCTTTCTTT. Translation: CASSLGGAGAGEAFF. The rearrangement joins TRBV7-6 to TRBJ1-1; TRBD1 is a possible D gene (6 bases). The CDR3 has 15 amino acids. The germline V and J ends were trimmed by 1 base and 7 bases, with 16 bases remaining between them. CDR1 is SGHVS and CDR2 is FNYEAQ in the germline V gene. The full variable domain, rest sourced from reference TRBV7-6 and TRBJ1-1, is GAGVSQSPRYKVTKRGQDVALRCDPISGHVSLYWYRQALGQGPEFLTYFNYEAQQDKSGLPNDRFSAERPEGSISTLTIQRTEQRDSAMYRCASSLGGAGAGEAFFGQGTRLTVV.

The chain is built from TRBV7-9 and TRBJ1-3; a possible D gene is TRBD1 (5 bases). CDR1 and CDR2 from the germline V gene are SEHNR and FQNEAQ (reference sequence). With 5 bases removed from V and 1 base from J, the gap between germline ends came to 9 bases. The CDR3 has 14 amino acids. CDR3 coding DNA: TGTGCCAGCAGCCCCGCAGGGTCTGGAAACACCATATATTTT. This gives the protein CASSPAGSGNTIYF.

The chain uses TRBV7-9 and TRBJ2-7, with a possible D match to TRBD1 (6 bases). Trimming stripped 4 bases from V and 5 bases from J, with 9 bases between. CDR1 is SEHNR, CDR2 FQNEAQ, per germline (reference sequence). The CDR3 spans 12 residues. The CDR3 coding sequence is TGTGCCAGCAGCTCAGGGGCGGACGAGCAGTACTTC. Translating gives CASSSGADEQYF.

This chain uses TRBV14 with TRBJ2-3; maybe TRBD1 (8 bases). The CDR3 is 15 amino acids. V gave up 3 bases and J gave up 7 bases, with 17 bases separating them. CDR1 and CDR2 (germline): SGHDN, FVKESK. The CDR3 DNA reads as TGTGCCAGCAGCCAGCCAGGGGGCGGGAGATATACGCAGTATTTT. It codes for CASSQPGGGRYTQYF.

The genes are TRBV6-1 and TRBJ2-3; possibly TRBD2 for D (5 bases). Trimming took off 5 bases at V and 4 bases at J, with 13 bases between the two ends. CDR3 length: 14 residues. Germline V CDR1 and CDR2: MNHNS, SASEGT. In DNA, the CDR3 is TGTGCCAGCAGTCCCACGACTATACCAGATACGCAGTATTTT. It encodes CASSPTTIPDTQYF.

The V gene is TRBV7-2, the J gene TRBJ2-5; TRBD2 matches at 12 bases. This CDR3 comprises 15 residues. CDR1 SGHTA and CDR2 FQGNSA come from the germline V gene. V dropped 5 bases and J dropped 5; count of bases not matched to a gene: 6. CDR3 in amino acids: CASSKDGTSGETQYF. In nucleotides, the CDR3 is TGTGCCAGCAGCAAAGACGGGACTAGCGGGGAGACCCAGTACTTC.

The V gene is TRBV6-1, the J gene TRBJ2-5; 7 nucleotides align to TRBD2. V lost 6 bases to trimming and J lost 5 bases; unmatched junction nucleotides: 9. CDR1 is MNHNS and CDR2 is SASEGT in the germline V gene. The CDR3 runs 14 residues. CDR3 loop: CASRMGGSGETQYF. CDR3 bases: TGTGCCAGCAGAATGGGGGGGAGTGGGGAGACCCAGTACTTC.

This clone has only a few counts. The chain is built from TRBV9 and TRBJ1-2, with D unclear. The germline V gene encodes CDR1 SGDLS and CDR2 YYNGEE. Trimming left V 0 bases short and J 5 bases short, with 8 bases between. The CDR3 spans 13 residues. CDR3 DNA: TGTGCCAGCAGCGTAGCATCGGAGTATGGCTACACCTTC. Residues: CASSVASEYGYTF.

This chain joins TRBV5-1 and TRBJ2-5; a possible D gene is TRBD2 (6 bases). The CDR3 is 14 amino acids. CDR1 is SGHRS, CDR2 YFSETQ, per germline. V lost 1 base to trimming and J lost 2 bases, with 9 bases between them. CDR3 bases: TGCGCCAGCAGCTTGTTTGGGGGGCAAGAGACCCAGTACTTC. Protein: CASSLFGGQETQYF.

The chain is built from TRBV4-2 and TRBJ1-2, with 9 bases that match TRBD1. After removal of 0 bases from V and 8 bases from J, the junction contained 7 bases not matched to a gene. Germline-derived CDR1 and CDR2 are LGHNA and YNFKEQ. The CDR3 has 15 residues. In nucleotides, the CDR3 is TGTGCCAGCAGCCAAGACGGACAGGGGCATCGGGGCTACACCTTC. Translation gives CASSQDGQGHRGYTF.